The 15 T cell receptor beta chains below were found in one sample sequenced in a study of T cells in Graves' hyperthyroidism and ophthalmopathy. It was RNA transcripts that yielded the amplified TCR beta CDR3 regions. Carried out on the TCR CDR3, a first-round RT-PCR used the HTBI primer set. TCRdb analysed the multiplex PCR reads with MiXCR anew, one entry per CDR3 protein. In the table there are hundreds of thousands of distinct CDR3 sequences, 15% to 19% of which are singletons. Sequencing was carried out using blood. These receptor sequences come from a woman aged 18-30 years with Graves' hyperthyroidism.

This clonotype was seen at least ten times. This chain uses TRBV20-1 with TRBJ2-1, with D perhaps given as TRBD1 or TRBD2 (5 bases each). The V end lost 2 bases, the J end lost 2 bases, and 13 bases lay between the germline ends. CDR3 length: 15 residues. In germline, CDR1 is DFQATT, CDR2 SNEGSKA (reference sequence). The CDR3 region is CSARQARGAYNEQFF. Written as DNA, the CDR3 is TGCAGTGCTAGACAAGCTAGAGGGGCCTACAATGAGCAGTTCTTC.

This clonotype was found many times. CDR3 loop: CASSFWTSGGLTITDTQYF. The CDR3 nucleotides read TGTGCCAGCAGTTTTTGGACTAGCGGGGGCCTAACTATCACAGATACGCAGTATTTT. V and J are TRBV6-2 or TRBV6-3 and TRBJ2-3, with TRBD2 matching 13 bases. V shed 4 bases and J 2 bases; nucleotides not matched to a gene: 12. The V gene's germline CDR1 is MNHEY and CDR2 SVGEGT. The CDR3 totals 19 residues.

Concerning this clonotype itself: At one end the junction does not follow the germline gene, possibly because of a read error. The chain carries TRBV7-7 and TRBJ2-5; 14 positions match TRBD2. The CDR3 has 17 residues. Germline values: CDR1 SSHAT, CDR2 FNYEAQ (reference sequence). In DNA form, the CDR3 reads TGTGCTAGCAGCTTACGACTAGCGGGAGGGCCGGGGGAGACCCAGTACTTC. Encoded protein: CASSLRLAGGPGETQYF. Full variable domain (outside the CDR3, taken from reference TRBV7-7 and TRBJ2-5): GAGVSQSPRYKVTKRGQDVTLRCDPISSHATLYWYQQALGQGPEFLTYFNYEAQPDKSGLPSDRFSAERPEGSISTLTIQRTEQRDSAMYRCASSLRLAGGPGETQYFGPGTRLLVL.

Ten or more counts support this clonotype. The chain employs TRBV6-1 and TRBJ1-2; TRBD1 matches at 8 bases. The length of the CDR3 is 14 residues. Germline V gives CDR1 MNHNS, CDR2 SASEGT. V was clipped by 6 bases and J by 7 bases; unmatched bases: 10. This chain's CDR3 is CASRRTGPSGGYTF. In nucleotides, the CDR3 is TGTGCCAGCAGGAGGACAGGGCCTTCTGGTGGCTACACCTTC.

Concerning this clonotype itself: This may arise from a read error, as a much more abundant clone is one base away. The chain is built from TRBV7-2 and TRBJ2-1; possibly TRBD2 for D (5 bases). Deletions cut 4 bases from V and 8 bases from J, with 15 bases between. The CDR3 totals 14 residues. CDR1 is SGHTA, CDR2 FQGNSA, per germline. CDR3 nucleotides: TGTGCCAGCAGCTCCGGCAGGACTCCTCATGAGCAGTTCTTC. Its protein is CASSSGRTPHEQFF.

This clonotype appeared many times. V gene TRBV27 combines with J gene TRBJ2-1; D is possibly TRBD1 (6 bases). V lost 4 bases and J lost 0, with 10 bases in between. Germline CDR1 MNHEY, CDR2 SMNVEV (reference sequence). The CDR3 is 15 amino acids. CDR3 amino acids: CASSSLGGSYNEQFF. CDR3 DNA sequence: TGTGCCAGCAGTTCCCTAGGGGGCTCCTACAATGAGCAGTTCTTC.

This clonotype was seen only a few times. The chain couples TRBV9 to TRBJ1-3; D is possibly TRBD1 (5 bases). The CDR3 totals 14 residues. Trimming stripped 2 bases from V and 2 bases from J, with 8 bases between. CDR1 is SGDLS and CDR2 is YYNGEE in the germline V gene. Written as DNA, the CDR3 is TGTGCCAGCAGCGTGGACATTGCTGGAAACACCATATATTTT. Its protein product is CASSVDIAGNTIYF.

This clonotype was counted ten times or more. The chain uses TRBV18 and TRBJ2-5; D unclear. The germline gives CDR1 KGHSH, CDR2 LQKENI. The CDR3 extends over 14 amino acids. V was shortened by 5 bases and J by 3 bases, with 13 bases between the two germline ends. DNA of the CDR3: TGTGCCAGCTCAAAGCGCTCGGCAGAAGAGACCCAGTACTTC. Amino acids: CASSKRSAEETQYF.

Only a few counts were recorded for this clonotype. The rearrangement links TRBV6-1 to TRBJ1-3; D unresolved. Germline V gene lookup returns CDR1 MNHNS and CDR2 SASEGT. CDR3 size: 16 residues. The germline V and J ends were trimmed by 0 bases and 0 bases, with 9 bases remaining between them. In DNA, the CDR3 is TGTGCCAGCAGTGAAGCAGCGGGAGACTCTGGAAACACCATATATTTT. Protein product: CASSEAAGDSGNTIYF.

There are a few counts of this clonotype. The J gene is TRBJ2-7, the V gene TRBV4-2; 12 positions agree with TRBD2. The CDR3 totals 17 residues. Germline V gene lookup returns CDR1 LGHNA and CDR2 YNFKEQ. The V segment lost 0 bases and the J segment 7 bases; nucleotides outside the gene matches: 10. Here the CDR3 reads CASSQEGDLAGGWEQYF. As DNA, the CDR3 is TGTGCCAGCAGCCAAGAAGGAGATCTAGCGGGGGGGTGGGAGCAGTACTTC.

The chain has TRBV6-1 and TRBJ2-2; 10 bases fit TRBD2. Germline V gene sequence: CDR1 MNHNS, CDR2 SASEGT. V shed 7 bases and J 4 bases; nucleotides not matched to a gene: 6. The CDR3 consists of 15 residues. CDR3 sequence: CASTLAGAVTGELFF. In nucleotides, the CDR3 is TGTGCCAGCACCCTAGCGGGAGCCGTCACCGGGGAGCTGTTTTTT.

This clonotype was recorded many times. This chain connects TRBV28 to TRBJ2-6, with a possible D match to TRBD1 (5 bases). The V gene lost 2 bases and the J gene lost 4 bases, with 9 bases spanning the gap. CDR1 and CDR2 (germline): MDHEN, SYDVKM. This CDR3 comprises 15 residues. The CDR3 region is CASSLMGLGANVLTF. In nucleotides, the CDR3 is TGTGCCAGCAGTTTAATGGGGCTAGGGGCCAACGTCCTGACTTTC.

This clonotype was observed a few times. The chain links TRBV9 to TRBJ2-1; 13 bases line up with TRBD2. Germline lookup yields CDR1 SGDLS and CDR2 YYNGEE. The trim removed 3 bases at V and 8 bases at J, leaving 11 bases unmatched. This CDR3 spans 17 amino acids. The CDR3 bases are TGTGCCAGCAGCGAACTAGCGGGGGGGACAACTCCGGATGAGCAGTTCTTC. Protein: CASSELAGGTTPDEQFF. Using reference TRBV9 and TRBJ2-1 for the parts outside the CDR3, the full variable domain is DSGVTQTPKHLITATGQRVTLRCSPRSGDLSVYWYQQSLDQGLQFLIQYYNGEERAKGNILERFSAQQFPDLHSELNLSSLELGDSALYFCASSELAGGTTPDEQFFGPGTRLTVL.

In this sample, this clonotype turned up many times. The J gene is TRBJ1-5, the V gene TRBV10-1, with D perhaps TRBD1 (5 bases). The CDR3 length is 12 residues. CDR1 and CDR2 from the germline V gene are WNHNN and SYGVQD (reference sequence). Deletions cut 8 bases from V and 2 bases from J, with 7 bases between. The CDR3 nucleotides are TGCGCCAGCGGGGACGGCAATCAGCCCCAGCATTTT. Amino acid sequence: CASGDGNQPQHF.

The CDR3 is CASSLALGGSEAFF. DNA for the CDR3: TGTGCCAGCAGCTTAGCTCTAGGGGGTTCTGAAGCTTTCTTT. V gene TRBV7-9 combines with J gene TRBJ1-1, with TRBD1 as a possible D gene (6 bases). The V and J ends lost 0 bases and 6 bases respectively, with 11 bases between them. Germline CDR1 is SEHNR and CDR2 is FQNEAQ (reference sequence). The CDR3 contains 14 residues.